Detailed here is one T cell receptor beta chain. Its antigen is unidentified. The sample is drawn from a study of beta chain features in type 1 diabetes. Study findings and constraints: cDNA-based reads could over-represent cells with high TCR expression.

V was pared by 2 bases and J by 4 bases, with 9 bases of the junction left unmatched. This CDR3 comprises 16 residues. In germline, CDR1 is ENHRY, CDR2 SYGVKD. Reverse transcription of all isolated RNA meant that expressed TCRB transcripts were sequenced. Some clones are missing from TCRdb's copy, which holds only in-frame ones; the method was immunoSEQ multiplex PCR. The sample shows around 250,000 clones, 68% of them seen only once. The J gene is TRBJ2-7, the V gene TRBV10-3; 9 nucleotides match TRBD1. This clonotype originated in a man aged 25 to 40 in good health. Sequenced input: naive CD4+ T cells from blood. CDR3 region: CAISEGLGQGIYEQYF. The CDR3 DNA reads TGTGCCATCAGTGAGGGGCTGGGACAGGGAATTTACGAGCAGTACTTC.